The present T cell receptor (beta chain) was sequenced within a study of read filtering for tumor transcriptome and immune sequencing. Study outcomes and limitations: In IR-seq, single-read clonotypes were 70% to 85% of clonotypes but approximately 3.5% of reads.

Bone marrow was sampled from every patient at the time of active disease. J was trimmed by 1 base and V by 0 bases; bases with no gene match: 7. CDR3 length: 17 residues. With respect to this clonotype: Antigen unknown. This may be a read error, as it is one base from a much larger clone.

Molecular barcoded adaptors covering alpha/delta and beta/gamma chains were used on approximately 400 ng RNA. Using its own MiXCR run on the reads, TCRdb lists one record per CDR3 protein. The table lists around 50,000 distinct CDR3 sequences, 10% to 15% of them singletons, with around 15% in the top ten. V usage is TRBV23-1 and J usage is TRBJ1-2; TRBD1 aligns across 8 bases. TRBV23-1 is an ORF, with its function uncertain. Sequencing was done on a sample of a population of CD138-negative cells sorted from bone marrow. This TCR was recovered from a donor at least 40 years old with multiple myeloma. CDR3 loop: CASSQSGRGQINYGYTF. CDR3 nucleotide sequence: TGCGCCAGCAGTCAATCGGGCAGGGGGCAAATTAACTATGGCTACACCTTC.